This entry lists 25 T cell receptor beta chains sequenced from one sample in a study of regulatory T cells in long-lasting Graves disease. Stated time point: newly diagnosed GD, antithyroid drugs for less than 3 months. RNA isolated from PBMCs was used to make the TCR library. For TCR beta, libraries came from iRepertoire HTBI primers and Arm-PCR of CDR3 regions. TCRdb reprocessed the multiplex PCR reads via MiXCR and lists one record per CDR3 protein. The repertoire holds a few hundred thousand distinct CDR3 sequences, with approximately 16% as singletons. These data were also filed under a second study, of T cells in Graves' hyperthyroidism and ophthalmopathy.

The material sequenced was peripheral blood mononuclear cells (PBMCs), taken at new diagnosis, from a patient treated with antithyroid drugs. These receptors all come from a man aged 35 to 55 with Graves disease.

This clonotype turned up a few times. The V gene is TRBV5-1, the J gene TRBJ2-1; 9 bases align to TRBD1. V lost 4 bases and J lost 2; bases outside the gene matches: 4. This CDR3 is built from 15 residues. Germline V gene data show CDR1 as SGHRS and CDR2 as YFSETQ. The CDR3 loop is CASSGGTGTYNEQFF. The CDR3 coding sequence is TGCGCCAGCAGCGGCGGGACAGGGACCTACAATGAGCAGTTCTTC.

The table lists this clonotype with many counts. The V and J genes are TRBV2 and TRBJ1-1; 8 nucleotides align to TRBD1. The CDR3 contains 14 residues. Germline V gives CDR1 SNHLY, CDR2 FYNNEI. J gave up 0 bases and V 5 bases, and 2 bases lay outside the gene matches. CDR3 amino acids: CASSRDRLNTEAFF. The CDR3 DNA reads TGTGCCAGCAGTAGGGACAGGCTGAACACTGAAGCTTTCTTT.

The chain uses TRBV3-1 and TRBJ1-6; D call uncertain. V lost 4 bases, J lost 9 bases, and 7 bases lay in between. The V gene's germline CDR1 is LGHDT and CDR2 YNNKEL (reference sequence). The CDR3 has 12 residues. The CDR3 DNA sequence: TGTGCCAGCAGCCTCGGACCTTCACCCCTCCACTTT. Encoded protein: CASSLGPSPLHF.

In this sample, this clonotype turned up a few times. V usage is TRBV5-8 and J usage is TRBJ2-1; 10 nucleotides agree with TRBD1. The J segment lost 2 bases and the V segment lost 4 bases, leaving 12 bases of the junction unmatched. This CDR3 has 18 residues. Germline CDR1 and CDR2: SGHTS and YDEGEE. CDR3 nucleotides: TGTGCCAGCAGCCCCGGACAGGGGGTTCTGTTTGCCTACAATGAGCAGTTCTTC. As protein: CASSPGQGVLFAYNEQFF. Full variable domain (outside the CDR3, taken from reference TRBV5-8 and TRBJ2-1): EAGVTQSPTHLIKTRGQQATLRCSPISGHTSVYWYQQALGLGLQFLLWYDEGEERNRGNFPPRFSGRQFPNYSSELNVNALELEDSALYLCASSPGQGVLFAYNEQFFGPGTRLTVL.

This clonotype has ten or more counts. The gene calls are TRBV11-2 and TRBJ1-1; no reliable D call. Trimming pared 5 bases from V and 1 base from J, leaving 8 bases between. The CDR3 is 13 amino acids. The germline V gene has CDR1 SGHAT and CDR2 FQNNGV. The CDR3 bases are TGTGCCAGCAGCAAGAGGGAGAACACTGAAGCTTTCTTT. It encodes CASSKRENTEAFF.

This clonotype was recorded a few times. Its ends do not fully match the called genes, so a read error is possible. The chain couples TRBV11-3 to TRBJ2-3, with 9 positions matching TRBD1. The germline CDR1 and CDR2 sequences are SGHNT and YENEEA. The CDR3 is 16 residues long. The CDR3 DNA sequence: TGTGTCAGCAGCTCCCGGACAGGGGCCATCACAGATACGCAGTATTTT. Protein: CVSSSRTGAITDTQYF.

This clonotype came up a few times. The chain is built from TRBV6-1 and TRBJ2-3; possible D gene TRBD2, 6 bases. The CDR3 covers 14 residues. The germline V gene has CDR1 MNHNS and CDR2 SASEGT. The V end lost 8 bases, the J end lost 4 bases, and 16 bases lay between the germline ends. The CDR3 protein is CASGTPRGADTQYF. The DNA for the CDR3 is TGTGCCAGCGGGACTCCCCGGGGCGCAGATACGCAGTATTTT.

The chain employs TRBV19 and TRBJ2-3, with 10 positions matching TRBD1. Germline CDR1 is LNHDA and CDR2 is SQIVND (reference sequence). J lost 2 bases, V lost 1 base, and 3 bases had no gene match. CDR3 length: 16 amino acids. The CDR3 DNA reads as TGTGCCAGTAGTATAGGACAGGGGGCGAACACAGATACGCAGTATTTT. This gives the protein CASSIGQGANTDTQYF.

The V gene is TRBV7-9, the J gene TRBJ1-4; D possibly corresponds to TRBD1 (6 bases). Trimming shortened V by 5 bases and J by 6 bases, and 19 bases separated the two germline ends. The CDR3 has 16 amino acids. Germline V gives CDR1 SEHNR, CDR2 FQNEAQ (reference sequence). CDR3: CASSDRDTGIDEKLFF. The CDR3 bases are TGTGCCAGCAGCGACCGGGACACTGGGATAGATGAAAAACTGTTTTTT.

J is TRBJ2-5 and V is TRBV15, with TRBD2 matching over 10 bases. J lost 5 bases, V lost 3 bases, and 6 bases had no gene match. Germline-derived CDR1 and CDR2 are LNHNV and YYDKDF (reference sequence). This CDR3 region has 15 residues. DNA of the CDR3: TGTGCCACCAGCAGCGACCTAGCGGGGGAGGAGACCCAGTACTTC. The encoded protein is CATSSDLAGEETQYF.

This clonotype was recorded a few times. This chain links TRBV5-4 with TRBJ2-1; possibly TRBD1 for D (5 bases). Trimming cost V 3 bases and J 8 bases, with 15 bases left between them. CDR3 length equals 14 residues. Per germline, CDR1 SGHNT and CDR2 YYREEE (reference sequence). This CDR3 reads CASSSLGVSDEQFF. The CDR3 nucleotides are TGTGCCAGCAGCTCTCTAGGGGTTTCGGATGAGCAGTTCTTC.

The V and J genes are TRBV5-1 and TRBJ1-1; D possibly corresponds to TRBD1 (5 bases). The V gene lost 4 bases and the J gene lost 3 bases, with 10 bases spanning the gap. The germline gives CDR1 SGHRS, CDR2 YFSETQ. This CDR3 region has 13 residues. CDR3 DNA: TGCGCCAGCAGCGGGGGATGGGACACTGAAGCTTTCTTT. Its protein is CASSGGWDTEAFF.

In its sample, this clonotype was seen many times. The V gene is TRBV28, the J gene TRBJ2-7; 7 bases are shared with TRBD1. Trimming removed 5 bases from V and 6 bases from J; junction bases left unmatched: 7. The CDR3 length is 13 residues. The germline gives CDR1 MDHEN, CDR2 SYDVKM. In nucleotides, the CDR3 is TGTGCCAGCAGTCCTCTGGGACAGATCGAGCAGTACTTC. Encoded protein: CASSPLGQIEQYF.

This clonotype has a count of ten or more. The chain is built from TRBV7-3 and TRBJ1-1, with D perhaps TRBD1 (6 bases). The CDR3 has 16 amino acids. V was shortened by 5 bases and J by 5 bases, with 21 bases between the two germline ends. Looked up from germline, CDR1 is SGHTA and CDR2 is FQGTGA. CDR3 DNA sequence: TGTGCCAGCAGCCGCAACCGGGACACCCTAGGAACTGAAGCTTTCTTT. Amino acids: CASSRNRDTLGTEAFF. Drawing the rest from reference TRBV7-3 and TRBJ1-1, the complete variable domain is GAGVSQTPSNKVTEKGKYVELRCDPISGHTALYWYRQSLGQGPEFLIYFQGTGAADDSGLPNDRFFAVRPEGSVSTLKIQRTERGDSAVYLCASSRNRDTLGTEAFFGQGTRLTVV.

This clonotype was observed at least ten times. CDR3 amino acids: CASSPSGGANTGELFF. The DNA of the CDR3 is TGCGCCAGCAGTCCCAGCGGGGGGGCCAACACCGGGGAGCTGTTTTTT. The chain is built from TRBV5-1 and TRBJ2-2; TRBD2 matches 10 bases. There are 16 residues in the CDR3. The germline gives CDR1 SGHRS, CDR2 YFSETQ. Unmatched junction bases numbered 6, after V lost 5 bases and J lost 2 bases.

As concerns this clonotype: A much larger clone lies one base from this, so it may be a read error. The J gene is TRBJ2-1, the V gene TRBV24-1, with D perhaps matching TRBD2 (6 bases). Germline V CDR1 and CDR2: KGHDR, SFDVKD. The CDR3 runs 13 residues. The CDR3 here is CATSDGGSHEQLF. The CDR3 DNA sequence: TGTGCCACCAGTGACGGAGGGAGCCATGAGCAGCTCTTC.

This chain uses TRBV6-2 or TRBV6-3 with TRBJ2-2; D is undetermined. The CDR3 runs 12 residues. Germline V gene lookup returns CDR1 MNHEY and CDR2 SVGEGT. V lost 1 base and J lost 8, with 5 bases in between. In DNA, the CDR3 is TGTGCCAGCAGTTACTGGTCAGGGGAGCTGTTTTTT. Translating it yields CASSYWSGELFF.

This clonotype was seen only a few times. The chain couples TRBV7-9 to TRBJ2-7, with D perhaps assigned TRBD1 or TRBD2 (7 bases each). V lost 8 bases, J lost 6 bases, and 17 bases lay in between. The CDR3 contains 13 residues. Germline V gene data show CDR1 as SEHNR and CDR2 as FQNEAQ (reference sequence). The CDR3 reads CASAHAGGVEQYF. CDR3 nucleotides: TGTGCCAGCGCGCACGCAGGGGGGGTCGAGCAGTACTTC.

This clonotype was seen at least ten times. This chain links TRBV5-1 with TRBJ2-1, with D possibly TRBD2 on 5 matching bases. The germline V gene has CDR1 SGHRS and CDR2 YFSETQ. This CDR3 contains 15 residues. V dropped 6 bases and J dropped 8 bases, with 21 bases sitting between them. For the CDR3, the DNA is TGCGCCAGCAAGGGAAACAGCGGCCTTGGGGATGAGCAGTTCTTC. Translated, it gives CASKGNSGLGDEQFF.

In this sample, this clonotype turned up many times. The rearrangement links TRBV6-1 to TRBJ2-7; D may be TRBD1 (6 bases). The CDR3 is made up of 16 amino acids. Per germline, CDR1 MNHNS and CDR2 SASEGT. The V end was cut by 2 bases, the J end by 0 bases, with 14 bases between. The CDR3 reads CASSEIQGTISYEQYF. Written as DNA, the CDR3 is TGTGCCAGCAGTGAAATTCAGGGGACCATCTCCTACGAGCAGTACTTC.

This clonotype was seen many times. The chain employs TRBV6-1 and TRBJ2-5; tentatively, D is TRBD1 or TRBD2 (5 bases each). The CDR3 loop spans 15 amino acids. Trimming cost V 6 bases and J 6 bases, with 20 bases left between them. CDR1 MNHNS and CDR2 SASEGT come from the germline V gene. DNA for the CDR3: TGTGCCAGCAGGGTCGCCGGGACCCACGGGCAGACCCAGTACTTC. This encodes CASRVAGTHGQTQYF.

This clonotype has more than one count but fewer than ten. The V and J genes are TRBV20-1 and TRBJ2-7; D uncertain. The CDR3 is 14 residues long. Trimming took 1 base from V and 0 from J, leaving 10 bases between them. Germline V gives CDR1 DFQATT, CDR2 SNEGSKA (reference sequence). The CDR3 spells CSARVAISSYEQYF. DNA of the CDR3: TGCAGTGCTAGAGTTGCGATCAGCTCCTACGAGCAGTACTTC.

This chain uses TRBV20-1 with TRBJ2-1; 7 bases line up with TRBD1. CDR3 length: 14 amino acids. V lost 5 bases to trimming and J lost 4 bases; unmatched junction nucleotides: 8. The germline V gene has CDR1 DFQATT and CDR2 SNEGSKA (reference sequence). The CDR3 region has the DNA TGCAGTGCTGCCGGGACAGCTACTTACAATGAGCAGTTCTTC. It codes for CSAAGTATYNEQFF.

This clonotype was seen a single time. This may stem from a read error, because a much larger clone lies one nucleotide away. The chain carries TRBV5-1 and TRBJ2-3; D possibly matches TRBD1 or TRBD2 (5 bases each). The CDR3 is 15 residues long. Trimming shortened V by 7 bases and J by 4 bases, and 19 bases separated the two germline ends. The V gene's germline CDR1 is SGHRS and CDR2 YFSETQ. The CDR3 bases are TGCGCCAGCGGCCCAGTGGGGGTTGGTGCAGATACGCAGTATTTT. Amino acid sequence: CASGPVGVGADTQYF.

This clonotype was seen a single time. The chain couples TRBV12-3 or TRBV12-4 to TRBJ2-3; 11 positions match TRBD2. The J call may not be correct, given that the DNA end is closer to TRBJ2-5. The CDR3 totals 15 residues. The CDR3 is CASSRLAGGGETQYF. The CDR3 DNA reads as TGTGCCAGCAGTCGATTAGCGGGGGGGGGGGAGACCCAGTACTTC.